This T cell receptor beta chain was documented in a study of response to subunit inactivated influenza vaccine (dated by TCRdb to the late 2010s). Background for the entire study: Deep quantitative profiling of the T cell receptor repertoire was used in the study to follow responses to a trivalent subunit inactivated influenza vaccine. Overall study outcomes, separate from this receptor: The authors proposed that each seasonal influenza vaccination may bring in only a limited number of new T cells.

The sample holds a few counts of this clonotype. The clone's antigen remains unknown. Base qualities were left out, and no much larger clone turns up one base away. Libraries came from RT-PCR. Data came from an Illumina HiSeq 2500. TCRdb cleaned the public reads at Q25 with fastp, built clones with MiXCR and kept in-frame beta chains. Rows with a matching CDR3 protein are joined into one entry that keeps the most common DNA and genes. This sample lists approximately 520,000 distinct CDR3 sequences; over 25% were detected once. The ten largest clones add up to over 1.5% of the sample. V is trimmed back by 1 base and J by 15 bases, and the junction contains 9 bases that no gene match accounts for. Taken from the germline V gene, the CDR1 and CDR2 loops are SGHRS and YFSETQ. The CDR3 contains 14 residues, cysteine and phenylalanine counted. Left in the record is the CDR3 DNA by itself, 42 bases read in frame from the first base.

The TCR sequence derives from a man in his forties or fifties who received an inactivated influenza vaccine. Donor details come from another sample of the same person, matched by shared clones. This chain is built from TRBV5-1 and TRBJ1-6, with 8 bases in between that match TRBD1. The sample here was CD4+ T cells sorted from PBMCs, taken 4 to 6 days after vaccination. The nucleotide sequence reads as follows: TGCGCCAGCAGCTTGTCCCCGGGACAGGAGATCCTCCACTTT. Translated, it reads CASSLSPGQEILHF.